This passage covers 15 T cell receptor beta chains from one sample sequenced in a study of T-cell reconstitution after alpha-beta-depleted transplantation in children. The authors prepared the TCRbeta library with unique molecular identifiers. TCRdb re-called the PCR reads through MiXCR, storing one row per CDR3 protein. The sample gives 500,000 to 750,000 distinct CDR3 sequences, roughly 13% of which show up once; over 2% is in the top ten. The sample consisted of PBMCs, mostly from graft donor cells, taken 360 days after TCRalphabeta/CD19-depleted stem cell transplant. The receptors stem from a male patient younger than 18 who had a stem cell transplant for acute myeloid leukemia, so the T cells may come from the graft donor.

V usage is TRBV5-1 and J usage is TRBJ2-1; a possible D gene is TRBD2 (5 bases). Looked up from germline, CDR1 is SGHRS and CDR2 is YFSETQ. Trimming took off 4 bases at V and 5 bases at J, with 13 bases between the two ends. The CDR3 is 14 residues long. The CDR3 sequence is CASSPERVNNEQFF. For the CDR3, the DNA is TGCGCCAGCAGCCCTGAGAGGGTGAACAATGAGCAGTTCTTC.

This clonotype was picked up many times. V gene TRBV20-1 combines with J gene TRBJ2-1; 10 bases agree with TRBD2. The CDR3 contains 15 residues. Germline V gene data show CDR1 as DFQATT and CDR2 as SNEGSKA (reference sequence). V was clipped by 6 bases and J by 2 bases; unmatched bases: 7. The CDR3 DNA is TGCAGTGCGCTACCACTAGCGGGAACCTACAATGAGCAGTTCTTC. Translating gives CSALPLAGTYNEQFF.

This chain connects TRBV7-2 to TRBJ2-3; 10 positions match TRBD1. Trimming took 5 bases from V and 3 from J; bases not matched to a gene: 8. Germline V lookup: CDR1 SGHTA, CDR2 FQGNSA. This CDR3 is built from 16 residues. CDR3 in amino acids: CASSRNPGQGTDTQYF. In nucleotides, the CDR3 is TGTGCCAGCAGCCGAAACCCGGGACAGGGGACAGATACGCAGTATTTT.

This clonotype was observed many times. CDR3 sequence reads: CASSFELLAGHYEQYF. The CDR3, as DNA: TGTGCCAGCAGCTTTGAACTACTAGCGGGTCACTACGAGCAGTACTTC. V and J are TRBV7-9 and TRBJ2-7; 9 positions agree with TRBD2. The CDR3 has 16 amino acids. The ends lost 3 bases at V and 3 bases at J; junction bases unmatched: 9. CDR1 and CDR2 (germline): SEHNR, FQNEAQ (reference sequence).

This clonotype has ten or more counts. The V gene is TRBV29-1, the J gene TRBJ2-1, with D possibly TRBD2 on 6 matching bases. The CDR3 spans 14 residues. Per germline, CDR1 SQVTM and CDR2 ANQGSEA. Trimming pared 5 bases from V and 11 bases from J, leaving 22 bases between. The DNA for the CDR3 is TGCAGCGTTACGGCCCCTGGCGGGACCGGCAAGCAGTTCTTC. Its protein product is CSVTAPGGTGKQFF.

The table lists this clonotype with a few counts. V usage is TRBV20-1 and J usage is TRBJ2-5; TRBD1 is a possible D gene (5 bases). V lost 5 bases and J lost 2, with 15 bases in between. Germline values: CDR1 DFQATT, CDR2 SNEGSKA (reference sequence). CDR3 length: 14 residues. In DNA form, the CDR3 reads TGCAGTGCTTTAAAGACAGCCCTTCAAGAGACCCAGTACTTC. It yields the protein CSALKTALQETQYF.

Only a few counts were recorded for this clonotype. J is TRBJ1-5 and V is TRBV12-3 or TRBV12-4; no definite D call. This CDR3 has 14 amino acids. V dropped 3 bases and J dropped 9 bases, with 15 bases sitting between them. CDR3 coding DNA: TGTGCCAGCAGTTTGCAACCCCTTAGAGGGCCCCAGCATTTT. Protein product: CASSLQPLRGPQHF.

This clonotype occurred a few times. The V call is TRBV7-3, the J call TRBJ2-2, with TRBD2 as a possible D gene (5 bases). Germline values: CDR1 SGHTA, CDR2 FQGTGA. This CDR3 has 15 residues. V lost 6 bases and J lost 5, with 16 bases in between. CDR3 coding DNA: TGTGCCAGCAGTCCCTGGGCTGGCGGGACCGGGGAGCTGTTTTTT. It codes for CASSPWAGGTGELFF.

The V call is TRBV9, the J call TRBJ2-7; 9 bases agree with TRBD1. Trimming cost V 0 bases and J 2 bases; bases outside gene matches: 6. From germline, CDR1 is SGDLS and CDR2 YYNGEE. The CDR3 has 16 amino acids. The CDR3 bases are TGTGCCAGCAGCGTAGATGGGACAGGGTATGCCTACGAGCAGTACTTC. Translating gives CASSVDGTGYAYEQYF.

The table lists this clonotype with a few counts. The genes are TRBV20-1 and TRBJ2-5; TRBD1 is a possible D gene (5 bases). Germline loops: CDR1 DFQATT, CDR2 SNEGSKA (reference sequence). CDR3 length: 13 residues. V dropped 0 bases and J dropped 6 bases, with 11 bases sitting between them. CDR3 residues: CSARDPQGKTQYF. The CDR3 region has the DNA TGCAGTGCTAGAGATCCCCAGGGCAAGACCCAGTACTTC.

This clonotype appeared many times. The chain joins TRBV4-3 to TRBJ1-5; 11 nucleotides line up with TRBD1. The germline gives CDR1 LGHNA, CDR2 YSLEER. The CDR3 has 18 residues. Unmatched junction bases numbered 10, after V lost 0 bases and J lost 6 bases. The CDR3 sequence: CASSQDPSGQGATQPQHF. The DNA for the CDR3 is TGCGCCAGCAGCCAAGATCCGTCTGGACAGGGGGCAACTCAGCCCCAGCATTTT.

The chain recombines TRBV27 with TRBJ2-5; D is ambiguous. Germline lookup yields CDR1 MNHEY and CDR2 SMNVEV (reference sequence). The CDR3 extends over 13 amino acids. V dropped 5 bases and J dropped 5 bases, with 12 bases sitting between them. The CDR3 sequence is CASSRLQEETQYF. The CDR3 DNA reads TGTGCCAGCAGTCGCCTTCAGGAGGAGACCCAGTACTTC.

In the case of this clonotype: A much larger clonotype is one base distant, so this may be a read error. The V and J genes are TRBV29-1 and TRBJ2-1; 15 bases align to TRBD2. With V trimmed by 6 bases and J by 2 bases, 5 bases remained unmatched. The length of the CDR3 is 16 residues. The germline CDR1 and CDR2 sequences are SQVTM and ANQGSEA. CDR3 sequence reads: CSVNGTSGRTYNEQFF. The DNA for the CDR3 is TGCAGCGTAAACGGGACTAGCGGGAGGACCTACAATGAGCAGTTCTTC.

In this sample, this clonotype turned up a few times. CDR3 protein: CASSLVTGADTQYF. As DNA, the CDR3 is TGTGCCAGCAGCTTGGTAACCGGGGCAGATACGCAGTATTTT. The chain uses TRBV5-4 and TRBJ2-3; D may be TRBD2 (5 bases). This CDR3 is built from 14 residues. Trimming removed 0 bases at V and 4 bases at J, with 9 bases between. The V gene's germline CDR1 is SGHNT and CDR2 YYREEE (reference sequence).

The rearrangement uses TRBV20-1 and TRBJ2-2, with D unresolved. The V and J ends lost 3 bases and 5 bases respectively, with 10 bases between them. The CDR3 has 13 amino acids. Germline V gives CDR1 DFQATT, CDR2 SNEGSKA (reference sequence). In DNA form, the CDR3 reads TGCAGTGCTAGGATCCGGTATACCGGGGAGCTGTTTTTT. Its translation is CSARIRYTGELFF.